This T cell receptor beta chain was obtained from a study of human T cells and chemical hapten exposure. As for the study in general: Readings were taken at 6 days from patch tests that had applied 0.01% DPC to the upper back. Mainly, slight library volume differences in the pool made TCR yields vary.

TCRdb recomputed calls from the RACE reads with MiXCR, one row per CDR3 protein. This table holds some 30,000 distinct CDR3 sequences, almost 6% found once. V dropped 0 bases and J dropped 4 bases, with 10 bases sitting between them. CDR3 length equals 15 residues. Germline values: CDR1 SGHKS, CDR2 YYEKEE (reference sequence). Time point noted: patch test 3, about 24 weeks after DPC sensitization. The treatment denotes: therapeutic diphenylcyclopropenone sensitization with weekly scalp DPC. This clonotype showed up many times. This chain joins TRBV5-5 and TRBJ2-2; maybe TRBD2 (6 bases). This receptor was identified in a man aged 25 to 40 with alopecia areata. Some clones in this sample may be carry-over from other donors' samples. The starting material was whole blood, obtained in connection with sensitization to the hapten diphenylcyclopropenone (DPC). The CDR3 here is CASSLAQGGTGELFF. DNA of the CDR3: TGTGCCAGCAGCTTGGCGCAGGGAGGCACCGGGGAGCTGTTTTTT.